These 30 T cell receptor beta chains came from one sample sequenced in a study of T-cell reconstitution after alpha-beta-depleted transplantation in children (dated by TCRdb to the mid-2010s). The library was built by means of PCR. The instrument was an Illumina HiSeq 2500. TCR libraries were prepared with molecular barcoding, using unique molecular identifiers to normalize TCRbeta repertoire quantification. Clones were called with MiXCR by TCRdb after fastp trimmed the public reads at Q25, and only in-frame beta chains were retained. Each entry merges the rows of one CDR3 protein and shows their most common DNA and genes. The sample profile shows just over 350,000 distinct CDR3 sequences; about 14% of them were found once. Around 4% of the sample goes to the ten largest clones. This specimen consisted of PBMCs, obtained from the stem cell graft. The receptor set was obtained from a human donor who donated a stem cell graft to a child with Fanconi anemia.

This clonotype was observed at least ten times. The chain joins TRBV20-1 to TRBJ1-5; D gene ambiguous. This CDR3 spans 13 amino acids. V lost 0 bases, J lost 4 bases, and 7 bases lay in between. Germline CDR1 is DFQATT and CDR2 is SNEGSKA (reference sequence). The CDR3 is CSAREGGNQPQHF. The CDR3, as DNA: TGCAGTGCTAGAGAGGGTGGGAATCAGCCCCAGCATTTT.

This clonotype occurred many times. The V gene is TRBV30, the J gene TRBJ2-1; weak D call: TRBD1 (6 bases). V dropped 7 bases and J dropped 4 bases, with 8 bases sitting between them. The CDR3 runs 11 residues. From germline, CDR1 is GTSNPN and CDR2 SVGIG (reference sequence). This chain's CDR3 is CAFDRYNEQFF. CDR3 nucleotide sequence: TGTGCCTTCGACAGGTACAATGAGCAGTTCTTC.

This chain links TRBV7-2 with TRBJ2-1; 10 bases map to TRBD2. V lost 0 bases to trimming and J lost 2 bases; unmatched junction nucleotides: 7. The CDR3 runs to 18 residues. The V gene's germline CDR1 is SGHTA and CDR2 FQGNSA. The CDR3 DNA is TGTGCCAGCAGCTTAGCCCCAGCCGGGACTAGCGCCTACAATGAGCAGTTCTTC. Amino acid sequence: CASSLAPAGTSAYNEQFF.

The rearrangement links TRBV20-1 to TRBJ1-2; D not resolved. This CDR3 is built from 13 residues. V lost 5 bases, J lost 2 bases, and 12 bases lay in between. CDR1 and CDR2 (germline): DFQATT, SNEGSKA (reference sequence). The CDR3 coding sequence is TGCAGTGCTTGGGGTGGTCTCAACTATGGCTACACCTTC. It specifies CSAWGGLNYGYTF.

The CDR3 DNA reads as TGCAGCGTTGGCGGGGCTAGCGGGGGCCTGGGCGAGCAGTACTTC. This translates into CSVGGASGGLGEQYF. V is TRBV29-1 and J is TRBJ2-7, with 10 bases that match TRBD2. After removal of 4 bases from V and 6 bases from J, the junction contained 12 bases not matched to a gene. This CDR3 spans 15 amino acids. Germline V gives CDR1 SQVTM, CDR2 ANQGSEA.

This clonotype was found a few times. The V and J genes are TRBV30 and TRBJ2-1; D uncertain. Trimming took 3 bases from V and 4 from J, leaving 10 bases between them. There are 13 residues in the CDR3. Looked up from germline, CDR1 is GTSNPN and CDR2 is SVGIG (reference sequence). CDR3 DNA: TGTGCCTGGAGGTCCCTCGATTACAATGAGCAGTTCTTC. Translation: CAWRSLDYNEQFF.

This clonotype was seen more than once but under ten times. The chain employs TRBV29-1 and TRBJ1-1; a weak D match, TRBD1 (6 bases). CDR1 and CDR2 (germline): SQVTM, ANQGSEA. V lost 6 bases and J 7 bases, leaving 18 bases between the germline ends. This CDR3 contains 13 residues. The CDR3 DNA reads as TGCAGCGTCGATACAGGGAAGAAAGATGAAGCTTTCTTT. This sequence encodes CSVDTGKKDEAFF.

Many counts were recorded for this clonotype. The V and J genes are TRBV5-1 and TRBJ2-7; D unclear. This CDR3 has 12 amino acids. Germline V gives CDR1 SGHRS, CDR2 YFSETQ. CDR3 sequence reads: CASSLDGRSLSV. The DNA of the CDR3 is TGCGCCAGCAGCTTGGATGGACGGAGTCTTTCCGTC.

The chain joins TRBV27 to TRBJ1-1, with D perhaps TRBD1 (6 bases). CDR1 is MNHEY and CDR2 is SMNVEV in the germline V gene (reference sequence). This CDR3 comprises 15 residues. Trimming removed 2 bases from V and 4 bases from J, with 14 bases in between. CDR3 sequence reads: CASSLRQGYGTEAFF. Here the CDR3 DNA reads TGTGCCAGCAGTTTAAGGCAGGGGTACGGCACTGAAGCTTTCTTT.

The gene calls are TRBV7-8 and TRBJ2-2, with D perhaps TRBD1 (6 bases). Germline V gives CDR1 SGHVS, CDR2 FQNEAQ. Trimming cost V 8 bases and J 2 bases, with 18 bases left between them. The CDR3 consists of 16 residues. The CDR3 DNA sequence: TGTGCCAGCTCTCCCTGGGGGCAGGGAAACACCGGGGAGCTGTTTTTT. Its translation: CASSPWGQGNTGELFF.

The chain links TRBV10-2 to TRBJ2-2; TRBD2 matches 10 bases. Germline V gene sequence: CDR1 WSHSY, CDR2 SAAADI. Trimming at V came to 5 bases and at J to 4 bases, leaving 4 bases not matched to a gene. This CDR3 is 15 amino acids long. The DNA for the CDR3 is TGCGCCAGCAGTAGCGGGGGGGCCAGCACCGGGGAGCTGTTTTTT. As protein: CASSSGGASTGELFF.

The sample holds a few counts of this clonotype. The V call is TRBV12-3 or TRBV12-4, the J call TRBJ1-2; D possibly corresponds to TRBD1 (6 bases). Trimming removed 4 bases at V and 0 bases at J, with 6 bases between. The CDR3 has 13 residues. In DNA form, the CDR3 reads TGTGCCAGCAGTTGGACAGCTAACTATGGCTACACCTTC. It encodes CASSWTANYGYTF.

A note on this clonotype: This likely comes from a read error, as the CDR3 has no conserved phenylalanine or tryptophan at its end. The chain joins TRBV7-8 to TRBJ2-1; 7 positions match TRBD1. Germline V gene sequence: CDR1 SGHVS, CDR2 FQNEAQ. The CDR3 extends over 13 amino acids. Trimming took 3 bases from V and 10 from J; bases not matched to a gene: 6. The CDR3 loop reads CASSFTGVGEQFC. The DNA of the CDR3 is TGTGCCAGCAGCTTTACAGGGGTGGGCGAGCAGTTCTGC.

In this sample, this clonotype turned up many times. The chain couples TRBV20-1 to TRBJ1-3; D is undetermined. The CDR3 runs 13 residues. Germline CDR1 DFQATT, CDR2 SNEGSKA (reference sequence). V was trimmed by 0 bases and J by 3 bases, leaving 6 bases between them. The CDR3 sequence is CSARDPGGNTIYF. CDR3 in DNA: TGCAGTGCTAGAGATCCAGGTGGAAACACCATATATTTT.

This clonotype was counted a few times. The rearrangement uses TRBV5-1 and TRBJ1-1, with unresolved D. Germline V gene data show CDR1 as SGHRS and CDR2 as YFSETQ. There are 13 residues in the CDR3. Trimming shortened V by 2 bases and J by 1 base, and 6 bases separated the two germline ends. CDR3 region: CASSLHPNTEAFF. The CDR3 bases are TGCGCCAGCAGCTTACATCCGAACACTGAAGCTTTCTTT.

The V call is TRBV11-2, the J call TRBJ1-2, with D tentatively TRBD1 (5 bases). This CDR3 contains 12 residues. V was shortened by 5 bases and J by 7 bases, with 11 bases between the two germline ends. Germline lookup yields CDR1 SGHAT and CDR2 FQNNGV. Here the CDR3 DNA reads TGTGCCAGCAGCGAGCAAGGGGTTGGCTACACCTTC. Translated: CASSEQGVGYTF.

This clonotype was detected many times. A single base separates this from a much larger clone, so it may be a read error. The chain joins TRBV12-3 or TRBV12-4 to TRBJ1-1, with 8 nucleotides matching TRBD1. The ends lost 5 bases at V and 3 bases at J; junction bases unmatched: 2. The CDR3 is 13 amino acids. CDR3 loop: CASSPRGHTEAFF. The DNA of the CDR3 is TGTGCCAGCAGTCCCAGGGGGCACACTGAAGCTTTCTTT.

Only a few counts were recorded for this clonotype. V and J are TRBV30 and TRBJ2-5; D not certain. The CDR3 has 12 amino acids. V was trimmed by 0 bases and J by 7 bases, leaving 9 bases between them. Germline V gives CDR1 GTSNPN, CDR2 SVGIG (reference sequence). CDR3 in amino acids: CAWSVPVGTQYF. The CDR3 coding sequence is TGTGCCTGGAGTGTCCCAGTGGGGACCCAGTACTTC.

The chain uses TRBV4-3 and TRBJ2-7; D gene ambiguous. V lost 0 bases to trimming and J lost 7 bases, with 16 bases between them. The CDR3 is 15 residues long. Germline V gene lookup returns CDR1 LGHNA and CDR2 YSLEER. The CDR3 spells CASSQDQEGWGEQYF. CDR3 nucleotide sequence: TGCGCCAGCAGCCAAGATCAAGAAGGTTGGGGAGAGCAGTACTTC.

The sample holds many counts of this clonotype. The chain couples TRBV5-8 to TRBJ1-5; D perhaps matches TRBD1 (6 bases). Germline values: CDR1 SGHTS, CDR2 YDEGEE. V lost 4 bases and J lost 7, with 15 bases in between. The CDR3 is 14 residues long. The CDR3 nucleotides are TGTGCCAGCAGCGTCGTAGGGGGGATCCAGCCCCAGCATTTT. It yields the protein CASSVVGGIQPQHF.

The rearrangement links TRBV7-9 to TRBJ1-1, with D possibly matching TRBD1 (5 bases). V lost 1 base and J lost 4, with 13 bases in between. There are 15 residues in the CDR3. Germline CDR1 and CDR2: SEHNR and FQNEAQ (reference sequence). CDR3 protein: CASSLEPPGRTEAFF. CDR3 DNA sequence: TGTGCCAGCAGCTTAGAACCCCCAGGGCGCACTGAAGCTTTCTTT.

J is TRBJ2-2 and V is TRBV6-5, with D possibly TRBD1 on 6 matching bases. This CDR3 contains 14 residues. Germline V CDR1 and CDR2: MNHEY, SVGAGI. The ends were cut back, 1 base at V and 6 bases at J, with 9 bases in the middle. This CDR3 reads CASSYLQGPGELFF. The CDR3 DNA is TGTGCCAGCAGTTACTTACAGGGTCCCGGGGAGCTGTTTTTT.

The rearrangement links TRBV12-3 or TRBV12-4 to TRBJ2-2; TRBD2 agrees at 7 bases. The CDR3 length is 16 residues. Losses at the gene ends were 3 bases for V and 4 bases for J; bases not matched to a gene: 8. The CDR3 bases are TGTGCCAGCAGTTTTTATGCTAGCGGAATCACCGGGGAGCTGTTTTTT. The encoded protein is CASSFYASGITGELFF.

The CDR3: CAWTSGLYGYTF. The CDR3 DNA is TGTGCCTGGACTAGTGGGCTCTATGGCTACACCTTC. The rearrangement uses TRBV30 and TRBJ1-2; no reliable D call. Trimming removed 4 bases from V and 4 bases from J, with 10 bases in between. The CDR3 consists of 12 residues. Per the germline V gene, CDR1 is GTSNPN and CDR2 is SVGIG (reference sequence). Using reference TRBV30 and TRBJ1-2 for the parts outside the CDR3, the full variable domain is SQTIHQWPATLVQPVGSPLSLECTVEGTSNPNLYWYRQAAGRGLQLLFYSVGIGQISSEVPQNLSASRPQDRQFILSSKKLLLSDSGFYLCAWTSGLYGYTFGSGTRLTVV.

In the case of this clonotype: One end of the junction is discordant with germline, which a read error may explain. The chain couples TRBV12-3 or TRBV12-4 to TRBJ2-2; TRBD1 matches at 10 bases. The CDR3 covers 15 residues. In nucleotides, the CDR3 is TGTGCCAGCAGTCTAGGACAGGGGGACACCAGGGAGCTGTTTTTT. Translating gives CASSLGQGDTRELFF.

This chain joins TRBV5-1 and TRBJ1-3, with TRBD1 as a possible D gene (5 bases). Germline V gene sequence: CDR1 SGHRS, CDR2 YFSETQ. This CDR3 contains 13 residues. V gave up 7 bases and J gave up 0 bases, with 8 bases separating them. CDR3 in DNA: TGCGCCAGCGGGACGGCCTCTGGAAACACCATATATTTT. It encodes CASGTASGNTIYF.

This clonotype was detected a few times. This chain uses TRBV5-1 with TRBJ2-6, with unresolved D. There are 17 residues in the CDR3. Germline V CDR1 and CDR2: SGHRS, YFSETQ. Trimming stripped 2 bases from V and 2 bases from J, with 14 bases between. CDR3 protein: CASSLAVSRAGANVLTF. The CDR3 DNA reads TGCGCCAGCAGCTTAGCCGTAAGTCGGGCTGGGGCCAACGTCCTGACTTTC.

This clonotype was counted only a few times. The chain links TRBV5-1 to TRBJ2-7; no clear D. V was pared by 4 bases and J by 3 bases, with 11 bases between. CDR3 length equals 13 residues. In germline, CDR1 is SGHRS, CDR2 YFSETQ. The CDR3 reads CASSLAPRYEQYV. CDR3 nucleotides: TGCGCCAGCAGCCTCGCCCCCCGCTACGAGCAGTACGTC.

This clonotype was recorded a few times. This chain connects TRBV7-8 to TRBJ1-2; D gene unclear. Germline CDR1 and CDR2: SGHVS and FQNEAQ. The CDR3 contains 13 residues. V was shortened by 4 bases and J by 5 bases, with 11 bases between the two germline ends. The chain's CDR3 is CASSSDGPYGYTF. CDR3 nucleotide sequence: TGTGCCAGCAGCTCGGACGGCCCTTATGGCTACACCTTC.

Only a few counts were recorded for this clonotype. This sequence joins TRBV29-1 and TRBJ1-1; D is undetermined. V gave up 4 bases and J gave up 8 bases, with 17 bases separating them. The CDR3 has 13 residues. Germline values: CDR1 SQVTM, CDR2 ANQGSEA. The CDR3 DNA is TGCAGCGTTGTCTCTTCGCGCCCCGGAGAAGCTTTCTTT. Its protein product is CSVVSSRPGEAFF.